This TCR beta chain was sequenced during a study of read filtering for tumor transcriptome and immune sequencing. Overall study: By R-ISS, stages I, II and III held roughly 8, 16 and 7 patients. RNA-seq yielded only about 80 to 1,400 TCR reads, IR-seq about 3.5 to 11 million.

Germline V gene sequence: CDR1 MNHEY, CDR2 SVGEGT. The CDR3 is 11 residues long. The V and J ends lost 8 bases and 7 bases respectively, with 9 bases between them. The study's findings and limits: This fraction held mixed bone marrow immune cells after CD138-negative sorting.

This clonotype showed up many times. Its antigen is still unknown. From 350 to 500 ng of RNA, a library with molecular barcoded alpha/delta and beta/gamma adaptors was made. Each CDR3 protein gets one entry after TCRdb re-called the reads with MiXCR. This table holds about 57,000 distinct CDR3 sequences, about 15% found once. Bone marrow was sampled from every patient at the time of active disease. The chain links TRBV6-2 or TRBV6-3 to TRBJ2-1; D not certain. Sequenced material: a population of CD138-negative cells sorted from bone marrow. The source of this sequence is a donor at least 40 years old with multiple myeloma. The CDR3 DNA reads TGTGCCAGCTCAATGAAGAATGAGCAGTTCTTC. This gives the protein CASSMKNEQFF.